One sample yielded the 9 T cell receptor beta chains listed below, sequenced in a study of blood T cell repertoires in COVID-19. Assay used: immunoSEQ multiplex PCR; TCRdb lists only in-frame clones, some missing. Among tens of thousands of clones listed, roughly nine tenths were seen once. The sequenced sample was peripheral blood. All receptors derive from a human donor with active COVID-19. The donor label of this sample is uncertain.

This clone was counted between two and nine times. The rearrangement links TRBV9 to TRBJ2-5; the match to TRBD1 covers 8 bases. Germline V CDR1 and CDR2: SGDLS, YYNGEE. The CDR3 is made up of 15 amino acids. The V and J ends lost 1 base and 0 bases, in that order; junction bases with no gene match: 2. CDR3 sequence: CASSVTDRDQETQYF. The CDR3 DNA is TGTGCCAGCAGCGTAACGGACAGGGACCAAGAGACCCAGTACTTC.

The chain links TRBV7-2 to TRBJ2-3; 7 positions match TRBD2. The CDR3 covers 15 residues. V gave up 1 base and J gave up 2 bases; unmatched junction bases: 3. Looked up from germline, CDR1 is SGHTA and CDR2 is FQGNSA. For the CDR3, the DNA is TGTGCCAGCAGCTTAGTTAGCGGGCTCACAGATACGCAGTATTTT. This codes for CASSLVSGLTDTQYF.

This chain joins TRBV7-9 and TRBJ2-7, with 9 bases identical to TRBD1. The J segment lost 7 bases and the V segment lost 4 bases, leaving 11 bases of the junction unmatched. CDR1 and CDR2 from the germline V gene are SEHNR and FQNEAQ (reference sequence). The CDR3 runs 15 residues. DNA for the CDR3: TGTGCCAGCAGCTACGTAGGGACAGGGACTTTGGAGCAGTACTTC. This gives the protein CASSYVGTGTLEQYF.

There are a few counts of this clone. The rearrangement links TRBV2 to TRBJ2-3; possibly TRBD2 for D (7 bases). Germline V gene sequence: CDR1 SNHLY, CDR2 FYNNEI. The CDR3 has 18 residues. V was clipped by 0 bases and J by 2 bases, with 18 bases between them. The CDR3 region has the DNA TGTGCCAGCAGTGAAGCGGTCTGGGGGGGCCGCTACACAGATACGCAGTATTTT. As protein: CASSEAVWGGRYTDTQYF.

V and J are TRBV7-3 and TRBJ2-1; D is perhaps TRBD2 (5 bases). From germline, CDR1 is SGHTA and CDR2 FQGTGA. Trimming stripped 0 bases from V and 7 bases from J, with 7 bases between. CDR3 length: 13 residues. This chain's CDR3 is CASSLTRGNEQFF. As DNA, the CDR3 is TGTGCCAGCAGCTTAACTCGCGGGAATGAGCAGTTCTTC.

The V gene is TRBV6-5, the J gene TRBJ2-1, with TRBD2 identical over 11 bases. This CDR3 comprises 13 residues. Germline V gene data show CDR1 as MNHEY and CDR2 as SVGAGI. The ends lost 7 bases at V and 10 bases at J; junction bases unmatched: 6. CDR3 DNA sequence: TGTGCCAGCATCGTAGCGGGAGGGAGCGAGCAGTTCTTC. It specifies CASIVAGGSEQFF.

The rearrangement uses TRBV6-5 and TRBJ2-7, with 8 bases matching TRBD2. The ends lost 5 bases at V and 2 bases at J; junction bases unmatched: 2. Germline CDR1 reads MNHEY; CDR2 reads SVGAGI. This CDR3 has 13 amino acids. The CDR3 DNA follows: TGTGCCAGCAGTCGGACTAGCCCCTACGAGCAGTACTTC. This codes for CASSRTSPYEQYF.

This clone was found a few times. J is TRBJ1-1 and V is TRBV4-1, with TRBD1 identical over 11 bases. Germline-derived CDR1 and CDR2 are MGHRA and YSYEKL. The trim removed 3 bases at V and 5 bases at J, leaving 5 bases unmatched. The CDR3 totals 15 residues. The DNA for the CDR3 is TGCGCCAGCAGCCACCCGGACAGGGGGCGGACTGAAGCTTTCTTT. Amino acids: CASSHPDRGRTEAFF.

V gene TRBV7-2 combines with J gene TRBJ2-1; 14 bases line up with TRBD2. Losses at the gene ends were 5 bases for V and 9 bases for J; bases not matched to a gene: 12. The CDR3 runs 17 residues. Germline V CDR1 and CDR2: SGHTA, FQGNSA. CDR3 DNA: TGTGCCAGCAGCGCCCGCCCGACTAGCGGGAGGGCCCGTGAGCAGTTCTTC. It specifies CASSARPTSGRAREQFF.